This entry features one T cell receptor (beta chain) sequence. The antigen remains undetermined. The sample originates from a study of glioma-infiltrating T cells after dendritic cell vaccination. Across the study: Three intradermal dendritic cell vaccine injections were given every two weeks. General study results and limits: Estimated pretreatment TIL content predicted outcome after dendritic cell vaccination.

Trimming pared 6 bases from V and 5 bases from J, leaving 22 bases between. From germline, CDR1 is KGHSH and CDR2 LQKENI. The length of the CDR3 is 16 residues. Clones were sequenced by immunoSEQ multiplex PCR, and TCRdb holds only the in-frame ones, with some missing. The sample includes approximately 100,000 clones, about four fifths seen only once; the top ten take around 6%. The TCR comes from a human donor with glioblastoma. The chain uses TRBV18 and TRBJ1-2, with D perhaps matching TRBD1 (5 bases). Material: blood, obtained before dendritic cell vaccination. The chain's CDR3 is CASSRGGALEIYGYTF. DNA of the CDR3: TGTGCCAGCTCTCGAGGTGGGGCCTTGGAAATTTATGGCTACACCTTC.